This T cell receptor (beta chain) was sequenced in a study of T-cell memory formation after mild COVID-19. Findings and limits, study-wide: Contracting CD4+ clones were located mainly in CM and EM, and CD8+ clones in EMRA.

This CDR3 has 16 residues. CDR1 SGHRS and CDR2 YFSETQ come from the germline V gene. V trimming: 0 bases; J trimming: 5 bases; junction bases outside the gene matches: 4. This clonotype was observed many times. The target antigen is unknown. TCRdb used MiXCR to reprocess the 5' RACE reads, holding one entry per CDR3 protein. The repertoire includes about 13,000 distinct CDR3 sequences, under 20% of them detected once, and approximately 54% sits in the top ten. The TCR sequence derives from a man between 18 and 35 years old who had mild COVID-19 (a few samples of this study predate the infection). Cell type and time point are not known. The gene calls are TRBV5-1 and TRBJ2-2, with 10 positions matching TRBD2. The sample was PBMCs or a T cell subset sorted from them (not recorded which). The CDR3: CASSLAGLAATGELFF. The DNA of the CDR3 is TGCGCCAGCAGCTTGGCCGGACTAGCGGCTACCGGGGAGCTGTTTTTT.